The 14 T cell receptor beta chains given below trace back to one sample, sequenced in a study of cytomegalovirus exposure and HLA in healthy donors. Amplification used 60 Vbeta primers and 13 Jbeta primers. Profiling relied on immunoSEQ multiplex PCR, and the TCRdb table lists in-frame clones only, not all of them. The table includes around 130,000 clones, around 8.5% detected once. Sequencing was done on a sample of PBMCs. These receptors came from a man aged 40-55 years in good health and CMV-seronegative.

In its sample, this clone was seen a few times. This rearrangement joins TRBV6-1 to TRBJ1-6; possibly TRBD1 for D (6 bases). CDR1 is MNHNS, CDR2 SASEGT, per germline. The CDR3 runs to 16 residues. V lost 0 bases, J lost 3 bases, and 9 bases lay in between. CDR3 coding DNA: TGTGCCAGCAGTGAAGCGACGGGACACTATAATTCACCCCTCCACTTT. Protein sequence: CASSEATGHYNSPLHF.

This chain joins TRBV30 and TRBJ2-1; D perhaps matches TRBD1 (6 bases). This CDR3 comprises 13 residues. Germline CDR1 and CDR2: GTSNPN and SVGIG (reference sequence). Trimming cost V 2 bases and J 8 bases, with 13 bases left between them. CDR3 in amino acids: CAWSRGTLDEQFF. As DNA, the CDR3 is TGTGCCTGGAGTAGGGGGACCCTAGATGAGCAGTTCTTC.

This clone showed up just a few times. V is TRBV7-9 and J is TRBJ1-5; D ambiguous. This CDR3 contains 12 residues. Trimming cost V 5 bases and J 5 bases, with 7 bases left between them. Per the germline V gene, CDR1 is SEHNR and CDR2 is FQNEAQ (reference sequence). CDR3 sequence (DNA): TGTGCCAGCAGCATTCTAGATCAGCCCCAGCATTTT. This codes for CASSILDQPQHF.

The CDR3 DNA sequence: TGTGCCAGCAGTTTAGTCGGGACTGCCGAAAAACTGTTTTTT. Its protein product is CASSLVGTAEKLFF. The chain combines TRBV27 with TRBJ1-4, with TRBD1 as a possible D gene (5 bases). This CDR3 contains 14 residues. Trimming pared 2 bases from V and 8 bases from J, leaving 12 bases between. Germline CDR1 is MNHEY and CDR2 is SMNVEV (reference sequence). Full variable domain (remainder filled in from reference TRBV27 and TRBJ1-4): EAQVTQNPRYLITVTGKKLTVTCSQNMNHEYMSWYRQDPGLGLRQIYYSMNVEVTDKGDVPEGYKVSRKEKRNFPLILESPSPNQTSLYFCASSLVGTAEKLFFGSGTQLSVL.

This clone was detected a few times. The chain is built from TRBV19 and TRBJ1-5, with 10 positions matching TRBD1. CDR1 is LNHDA, CDR2 SQIVND, per germline (reference sequence). The V segment lost 6 bases and the J segment 7 bases; nucleotides outside the gene matches: 3. This CDR3 is built from 13 residues. CDR3 loop: CASSGTGEQPQHF. The DNA of the CDR3 is TGTGCCAGTAGCGGGACAGGGGAACAGCCCCAGCATTTT.

This clone occurred a few times. The V gene is TRBV19, the J gene TRBJ1-5; 7 nucleotides match TRBD1. This CDR3 region has 15 residues. The germline V gene has CDR1 LNHDA and CDR2 SQIVND (reference sequence). V was pared by 7 bases and J by 7 bases, with 13 bases of the junction left unmatched. The CDR3 spells CASTQKPGQRQPQHF. The DNA for the CDR3 is TGTGCCAGTACCCAGAAACCGGGACAGAGACAGCCCCAGCATTTT.

In its sample, this clone was seen many times. The gene calls are TRBV6-5 and TRBJ1-1, with unresolved D. The V gene's germline CDR1 is MNHEY and CDR2 SVGAGI. The CDR3 contains 14 residues. V shed 5 bases and J shed 1 base, with 11 bases lying between them. The CDR3 region has the DNA TGTGCCAGCAGTCCCCGGTTTACGAACACTGAAGCTTTCTTT. Translated: CASSPRFTNTEAFF.

CDR3 sequence: CASSQEGTSGWDEQFF. The CDR3 coding sequence is TGTGCCAGCAGCCAAGAGGGGACTAGCGGTTGGGATGAGCAGTTCTTC. The chain carries TRBV4-2 and TRBJ2-1, with 11 bases fitting TRBD2. The V gene end was trimmed by 0 bases and the J gene end by 8 bases; junction bases not matched to a gene: 6. Germline values: CDR1 LGHNA, CDR2 YNFKEQ. The CDR3 length is 16 residues.

Within the sample, this clone is medium-sized. The rearrangement joins TRBV6-4 to TRBJ2-3, with D maybe TRBD2 (7 bases). The CDR3 contains 15 residues. The germline V gene encodes CDR1 MRHNA and CDR2 SNTAGT. With 5 bases removed from V and 4 bases from J, the gap between germline ends came to 16 bases. CDR3 coding DNA: TGTGCCAGCAGTCCAAGTAGGGGGGGCTCAGATACGCAGTATTTT. Translated: CASSPSRGGSDTQYF.

This clone has just a few counts. The chain uses TRBV9 and TRBJ2-5; 8 nucleotides align to TRBD2. V lost 3 bases to trimming and J lost 1 base; unmatched junction nucleotides: 8. The CDR3 is 16 amino acids. Germline V CDR1 and CDR2: SGDLS, YYNGEE. The DNA of the CDR3 is TGTGCCAGCAGCGGAGGTAGCGGGGCCCGCCAAGAGACCCAGTACTTC. Amino acids: CASSGGSGARQETQYF.

V gene TRBV7-9 combines with J gene TRBJ1-1; D gene ambiguous. This CDR3 has 13 residues. Germline CDR1 and CDR2: SEHNR and FQNEAQ (reference sequence). V was cut by 5 bases and J by 5 bases, with 12 bases left in between. This CDR3 is CASSPGRGTEAFF. The CDR3 DNA follows: TGTGCCAGCAGCCCGGGGAGAGGGACTGAAGCTTTCTTT.

The chain has TRBV5-6 and TRBJ2-5, with a tentative D call TRBD2 (7 bases). V was trimmed by 4 bases and J by 2 bases, leaving 24 bases between them. There are 18 residues in the CDR3. CDR1 and CDR2 (germline): SGHDT, YYEEEE. CDR3 nucleotide sequence: TGTGCCAGCAGCGGGCCCGGGGGGCGTGGGTCCGCACAAGAGACCCAGTACTTC. This encodes CASSGPGGRGSAQETQYF.

This chain uses TRBV4-1 with TRBJ1-1; D is perhaps TRBD1 (6 bases). Looked up from germline, CDR1 is MGHRA and CDR2 is YSYEKL. The CDR3 has 14 amino acids. V was clipped by 1 base and J by 4 bases, with 10 bases between them. The CDR3 loop is CASSQVGATTEAFF. Here the CDR3 DNA reads TGCGCCAGCAGCCAAGTGGGGGCGACCACTGAAGCTTTCTTT.

In its sample, this clone was seen a few times. This sample includes further DNA sequences coding for the same CDR3. The J gene is TRBJ2-1, the V gene TRBV4-2, with 13 bases that match TRBD2. Germline CDR1 is LGHNA and CDR2 is YNFKEQ. Trimming took 3 bases from V and 5 from J; bases not matched to a gene: 1. This CDR3 has 15 amino acids. CDR3 sequence: CASSQGTSGDNEQFF. In DNA, the CDR3 is TGTGCCAGCAGCCAGGGGACTAGCGGGGACAATGAGCAGTTCTTC.